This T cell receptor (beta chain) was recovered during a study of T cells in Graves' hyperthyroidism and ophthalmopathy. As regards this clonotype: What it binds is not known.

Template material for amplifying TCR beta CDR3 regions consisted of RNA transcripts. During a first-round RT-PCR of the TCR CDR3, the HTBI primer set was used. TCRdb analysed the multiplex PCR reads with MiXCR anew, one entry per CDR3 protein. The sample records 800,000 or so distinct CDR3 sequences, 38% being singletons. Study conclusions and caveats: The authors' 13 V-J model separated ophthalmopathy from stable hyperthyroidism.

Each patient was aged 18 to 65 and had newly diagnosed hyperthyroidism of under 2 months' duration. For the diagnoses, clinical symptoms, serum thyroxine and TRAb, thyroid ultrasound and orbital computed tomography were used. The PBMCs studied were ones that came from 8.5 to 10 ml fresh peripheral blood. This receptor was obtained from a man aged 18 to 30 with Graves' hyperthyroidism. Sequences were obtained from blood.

CDR3 sequence: CATSREDIWLSSYEQYF. CDR3 DNA: TGTGCCACCAGCAGAGAGGACATCTGGCTATCCTCCTACGAGCAGTACTTC. The chain couples TRBV15 to TRBJ2-7, with TRBD1 as a possible D gene (5 bases). The length of the CDR3 is 17 residues. V lost 0 bases, J lost 0 bases, and 15 bases lay in between. Germline CDR1 is LNHNV and CDR2 is YYDKDF (reference sequence).